The clone carrying this T cell receptor (beta chain) has just a few counts. The data were obtained in a study of T-cell memory formation after mild COVID-19. Trimming at V came to 6 bases and at J to 0 bases, leaving 10 bases not matched to a gene. There are 17 residues in the CDR3. From germline, CDR1 is MNHEY and CDR2 SVGAGI. TCRdb recomputed calls from the 5' RACE reads with MiXCR, one row per CDR3 protein. The sample has 450,000 or so distinct CDR3 sequences; roughly 23% are singletons. This receptor was obtained from an adult woman who had mild COVID-19 (a few samples of this study predate the infection). Cell type and time point are not known. This chain links TRBV6-5 with TRBJ2-2; 7 bases align to TRBD2. Sample: PBMCs or a T cell subset sorted from them (not recorded which). CDR3 DNA sequence: TGTGCCAGCAGCCCCCATTGGAGCGGGGCGAACACCGGGGAGCTGTTTTTT. Its protein is CASSPHWSGANTGELFF.